Presented here are 30 T cell receptor beta chains from one specimen sequenced in a study of shared clonotypes between healthy human individuals. The assay was immunoSEQ multiplex PCR, and TCRdb's table has in-frame clones only and misses some. This sample yields about 110,000 clones, of which 67% are seen a single time; approximately 24% belongs to the top ten. Sequencing was performed on memory CD8+ T cells sorted from blood. Subset given: CD45RO+ cells pooled with CCR7-negative TemRA cells. Source of these receptors: a woman in her twenties or thirties in good health.

This clone has only a few counts. The chain has TRBV5-1 and TRBJ2-2; TRBD1 agrees at 8 bases. Trimming at V came to 0 bases and at J to 7 bases, leaving 5 bases not matched to a gene. Germline V gene lookup returns CDR1 SGHRS and CDR2 YFSETQ. This CDR3 is 15 amino acids long. This chain's CDR3 is CASSLVSGGGGELFF. CDR3 DNA sequence: TGCGCCAGCAGCTTGGTATCAGGGGGCGGCGGGGAGCTGTTTTTT.

The rearrangement joins TRBV11-2 to TRBJ2-2, with TRBD2 matching over 8 bases. With V trimmed by 5 bases and J by 4 bases, 6 bases remained unmatched. Per the germline V gene, CDR1 is SGHAT and CDR2 is FQNNGV. The CDR3 covers 15 residues. The CDR3 DNA reads TGTGCCAGCAGCGCCCTAGCGGGTGCCACCGGGGAGCTGTTTTTT. It specifies CASSALAGATGELFF.

This clone occurred a few times. The chain uses TRBV10-3 and TRBJ2-2; D gene unclear. The V end lost 7 bases, the J end lost 0 bases, and 9 bases lay between the germline ends. The CDR3 spans 14 residues. The germline CDR1 and CDR2 sequences are ENHRY and SYGVKD. DNA of the CDR3: TGTGCCATCAAGGAGCCCGCGAACACCGGGGAGCTGTTTTTT. It codes for CAIKEPANTGELFF.

The chain is built from TRBV6-5 and TRBJ2-1; either TRBD1 or TRBD2 may fit D (5 bases each). V was pared by 8 bases and J by 0 bases, with 11 bases between. The CDR3 contains 14 residues. Germline CDR1 is MNHEY and CDR2 is SVGAGI. The CDR3 protein is CASYGGSSYNEQFF. The CDR3, as DNA: TGTGCCAGCTATGGGGGTAGCTCCTACAATGAGCAGTTCTTC.

Remarks on this clone: This sample also contains other DNA sequences that code for the same CDR3. The chain uses TRBV5-4 and TRBJ2-7; D gene uncertain. Germline CDR1 is SGHNT and CDR2 is YYREEE (reference sequence). V lost 3 bases and J lost 4, with 5 bases in between. The CDR3 has 11 amino acids. The CDR3 DNA reads TGTGCCAGCAGCTCCGATTACGAGCAGTACTTC. Encoded protein: CASSSDYEQYF.

The rearrangement joins TRBV5-3 to TRBJ2-1, with D perhaps TRBD1 or TRBD2 (7 bases each). TRBV5-3 is flagged as an ORF with uncertain function. The length of the CDR3 is 16 residues. Trimming cost V 3 bases and J 5 bases, with 18 bases left between them. CDR3 loop: CARSYTGEGKDNEQFF. CDR3 coding DNA: TGTGCCAGAAGCTACACAGGGGAGGGAAAAGACAATGAGCAGTTCTTC.

The chain uses TRBV4-2 and TRBJ2-7; D remains unclear. This CDR3 contains 15 residues. Germline CDR1 reads LGHNA; CDR2 reads YNFKEQ. Trimming stripped 0 bases from V and 3 bases from J, with 12 bases between. In nucleotides, the CDR3 is TGTGCCAGCAGCCAAGATCCCAGATCGTACTACGAGCAGTACTTC. Amino acids: CASSQDPRSYYEQYF.

The J gene is TRBJ2-7, the V gene TRBV9; 7 bases fit TRBD1. This CDR3 spans 14 amino acids. The germline CDR1 and CDR2 sequences are SGDLS and YYNGEE. The ends lost 4 bases at V and 4 bases at J; junction bases unmatched: 8. In DNA form, the CDR3 reads TGTGCCAGCAGCCCTCAGGACAGGCAATACGAGCAGTACTTC. This translates into CASSPQDRQYEQYF.

This sequence joins TRBV5-6 and TRBJ2-7; no clear D. The CDR3 consists of 15 residues. V lost 4 bases to trimming and J lost 1 base, with 15 bases between them. The germline V gene encodes CDR1 SGHDT and CDR2 YYEEEE. DNA for the CDR3: TGTGCCAGCAGCATTCCTGGGTCGCAATCCTACGAGCAGTACTTC. It is translated as CASSIPGSQSYEQYF.

This clone was found a few times. The chain joins TRBV29-1 to TRBJ1-4, with D unresolved. Germline CDR1 SQVTM, CDR2 ANQGSEA. The CDR3 loop spans 12 amino acids. V gave up 3 bases and J gave up 3 bases, with 5 bases separating them. CDR3 sequence: CSVENPNEKLFF. Written as DNA, the CDR3 is TGCAGCGTTGAGAACCCTAATGAAAAACTGTTTTTT.

The V and J genes are TRBV6-6 and TRBJ2-3, with D maybe TRBD2 (6 bases). The CDR3 spans 16 residues. Trimming took off 5 bases at V and 2 bases at J, with 17 bases between the two ends. CDR1 and CDR2 from the germline V gene are MNHNY and SVGAGI (reference sequence). The CDR3 is CASSPFGAGFTDTQYF. The DNA for the CDR3 is TGTGCCAGCAGTCCCTTCGGGGCGGGGTTCACAGATACGCAGTATTTT.

This sequence joins TRBV2 and TRBJ2-3; TRBD2 is a possible D gene (5 bases). Germline V gene sequence: CDR1 SNHLY, CDR2 FYNNEI. Trimming left V 7 bases short and J 1 base short, with 18 bases between. The CDR3 consists of 16 residues. This CDR3 reads CASTLKGGSGTDTQYF. CDR3 coding DNA: TGTGCCAGCACCCTTAAGGGCGGGTCGGGCACAGATACGCAGTATTTT. Variable domain in full (rest from reference TRBV2 and TRBJ2-3): EPEVTQTPSHQVTQMGQEVILRCVPISNHLYFYWYRQILGQKVEFLVSFYNNEISEKSEIFDDQFSVERPDGSNFTLKIRSTKLEDSAMYFCASTLKGGSGTDTQYFGPGTRLTVL.

This clone was detected only a few times. This specimen includes other DNA sequences encoding the same CDR3. This chain uses TRBV27 with TRBJ2-1; D might be TRBD1 (6 bases). This CDR3 is built from 15 residues. The germline gives CDR1 MNHEY, CDR2 SMNVEV (reference sequence). V was pared by 5 bases and J by 0 bases, with 11 bases between. The CDR3 sequence: CASSPTGYSYNEQFF. CDR3 DNA sequence: TGTGCCAGCAGTCCTACAGGGTACTCCTACAATGAGCAGTTCTTC.

This chain connects TRBV28 to TRBJ2-5, with 8 bases aligning to TRBD2. The CDR3 covers 16 residues. V trimming: 3 bases; J trimming: 1 base; junction bases outside the gene matches: 7. From germline, CDR1 is MDHEN and CDR2 SYDVKM. The CDR3 region is CASSFLLAETQETQYF. The CDR3 nucleotides are TGTGCCAGCAGTTTCCTACTAGCGGAGACCCAAGAGACCCAGTACTTC.

The chain recombines TRBV4-1 with TRBJ2-7; 10 bases align to TRBD2. V lost 0 bases and J lost 8; bases outside the gene matches: 16. The CDR3 loop spans 18 amino acids. Germline V gives CDR1 MGHRA, CDR2 YSYEKL. The DNA of the CDR3 is TGCGCCAGCAGCCAAGATCGGGTTCTAGCGGGAGCGAAAACCCAGCAGTACTTC. It specifies CASSQDRVLAGAKTQQYF.

The rearrangement links TRBV7-2 to TRBJ2-2, with 7 bases lining up with TRBD2. The CDR3 contains 16 residues. Germline V gene sequence: CDR1 SGHTA, CDR2 FQGNSA. V was clipped by 3 bases and J by 8 bases; unmatched bases: 12. CDR3 DNA sequence: TGTGCCAGCAGCTTGGGGAGGGAGGGCCCTGGAGGGGAGCTGTTTTTT. Translation gives CASSLGREGPGGELFF.

Concerning this clone itself: This same CDR3 is encoded by further DNA sequences in the sample. This chain uses TRBV13 with TRBJ1-2, with 7 bases aligning to TRBD1. Germline V gene data show CDR1 as PRHDT and CDR2 as FYEKMQ (reference sequence). The CDR3 is 14 amino acids. J was trimmed by 5 bases and V by 0 bases; bases with no gene match: 3. The CDR3 coding sequence is TGTGCCAGCAGCTTAGGGACAGGGAGGTATGGCTACACCTTC. Protein sequence: CASSLGTGRYGYTF.

The V call is TRBV18, the J call TRBJ2-7; 7 bases align to TRBD2. Germline assignment: CDR1 KGHSH and CDR2 LQKENI. Trimming took 0 bases from V and 6 from J; bases not matched to a gene: 5. This CDR3 comprises 14 residues. DNA of the CDR3: TGTGCCAGCTCACCACCCGGGAGGATGGGCGAGCAGTACTTC. It codes for CASSPPGRMGEQYF.

This clone occurred a few times. The chain is built from TRBV27 and TRBJ2-5; 10 bases match TRBD1. Gene TRBJ2-7 matches the end of the DNA better, so the J call may be wrong. The length of the CDR3 is 16 residues. Germline V gene lookup returns CDR1 MNHEY and CDR2 SMNVEV (reference sequence). CDR3 region: CASIPTGGTSSYEQYF. The CDR3 DNA follows: TGTGCCAGCATTCCGACAGGGGGCACCTCGTCCTACGAGCAGTACTTC.

For the CDR3, the DNA is TGTGCCAGTAGTAGGGACTTCCCCCATGAGCAGTTCTTC. This codes for CASSRDFPHEQFF. This chain links TRBV19 with TRBJ2-1; possibly TRBD2 for D (6 bases). CDR1 LNHDA and CDR2 SQIVND come from the germline V gene (reference sequence). The CDR3 is made up of 13 amino acids. V was cut by 4 bases and J by 8 bases, with 12 bases left in between.

The J gene is TRBJ1-5, the V gene TRBV19; the D is unclear. This CDR3 spans 15 amino acids. The germline V gene encodes CDR1 LNHDA and CDR2 SQIVND (reference sequence). Trimming pared 7 bases from V and 0 bases from J, leaving 13 bases between. CDR3 loop: CASTGNEYSNQPQHF. The CDR3 DNA follows: TGTGCCAGTACCGGAAACGAATATAGCAATCAGCCCCAGCATTTT. The complete variable domain, with remaining parts taken from reference TRBV19 and TRBJ1-5, reads DGGITQSPKYLFRKEGQNVTLSCEQNLNHDAMYWYRQDPGQGLRLIYYSQIVNDFQKGDIAEGYSVSREKKESFPLTVTSAQKNPTAFYLCASTGNEYSNQPQHFGDGTRLSIL.

The chain employs TRBV28 and TRBJ2-5; D unclear. Per the germline V gene, CDR1 is MDHEN and CDR2 is SYDVKM. V lost 6 bases, J lost 3 bases, and 11 bases lay in between. This CDR3 has 13 residues. CDR3 region: CASSPDGEETQYF. DNA of the CDR3: TGTGCCAGCAGCCCGGACGGAGAAGAGACCCAGTACTTC.

This clone was counted ten times or more. The chain carries TRBV6-4 and TRBJ2-2; a weak D match, TRBD1 (6 bases). The CDR3 runs to 14 residues. Germline V gene lookup returns CDR1 MRHNA and CDR2 SNTAGT. The V and J ends lost 2 bases and 2 bases respectively, with 6 bases between them. CDR3 sequence (DNA): TGTGCCAGCAGTGACGGGACAAACACCGGGGAGCTGTTTTTT. Translation: CASSDGTNTGELFF.

This clone was recorded at least ten times. The V gene is TRBV6-4, the J gene TRBJ1-4; D gene ambiguous. This CDR3 has 14 residues. The germline V gene encodes CDR1 MRHNA and CDR2 SNTAGT. With 2 bases removed from V and 4 bases from J, the gap between germline ends came to 8 bases. The CDR3 sequence: CASSDNGSNEKLFF. As DNA, the CDR3 is TGTGCCAGCAGTGACAACGGCAGTAATGAAAAACTGTTTTTT.

The chain carries TRBV28 and TRBJ2-3; D assignment may be TRBD1 or TRBD2 (5 bases each). V was shortened by 6 bases and J by 1 base, with 14 bases between the two germline ends. This CDR3 has 15 amino acids. The V gene's germline CDR1 is MDHEN and CDR2 SYDVKM. The CDR3 loop reads CASSSGTIGTDTQYF. For the CDR3, the DNA is TGTGCCAGCAGCTCCGGGACGATCGGCACAGATACGCAGTATTTT.

The chain uses TRBV6-6 and TRBJ2-7; D possibly corresponds to TRBD2 (7 bases). Germline V lookup: CDR1 MNHNY, CDR2 SVGAGI (reference sequence). This CDR3 has 13 amino acids. Trimming removed 3 bases from V and 5 bases from J, with 11 bases in between. CDR3 DNA: TGTGCCAGCAGTTATACGGGGGGCAACGAGCAGTACTTC. Encoded protein: CASSYTGGNEQYF.

Comment on this clone: The identical CDR3 is also encoded by other nucleotide sequences in the sample. The rearrangement joins TRBV27 to TRBJ2-2, with 9 bases fitting TRBD1. J gave up 7 bases and V 6 bases, and 6 bases lay outside the gene matches. The CDR3 runs 14 residues. CDR1 MNHEY and CDR2 SMNVEV come from the germline V gene (reference sequence). CDR3 DNA: TGTGCCAGCAGACCAGGACAGGGGATCGGGGAGCTGTTTTTT. Translating gives CASRPGQGIGELFF.

The chain uses TRBV5-6 and TRBJ1-2, with D uncertain. CDR1 and CDR2 (germline): SGHDT, YYEEEE. The CDR3 has 14 residues. The V end was cut by 6 bases, the J end by 0 bases, with 12 bases between. The CDR3 spells CASTWTGTNYGYTF. Written as DNA, the CDR3 is TGTGCCAGCACCTGGACTGGGACTAACTATGGCTACACCTTC.

This clone was seen many times. The CDR3 reads CASSGTGGADTQYF. As DNA, the CDR3 is TGTGCCAGCAGTGGGACAGGGGGCGCAGATACGCAGTATTTT. The rearrangement joins TRBV6-1 to TRBJ2-3; 11 positions agree with TRBD1. Trimming took 4 bases from V and 4 from J; bases not matched to a gene: 1. Germline V CDR1 and CDR2: MNHNS, SASEGT. The CDR3 is made up of 14 amino acids.

The rearrangement links TRBV2 to TRBJ2-7; 12 bases align to TRBD2. From germline, CDR1 is SNHLY and CDR2 FYNNEI. The CDR3 has 14 amino acids. V was clipped by 7 bases and J by 4 bases; unmatched bases: 5. CDR3 coding DNA: TGTGCCAGCAAAGGACTAGCGGGAATGTACGAGCAGTACTTC. This codes for CASKGLAGMYEQYF.